This T cell receptor beta chain emerged from a study of T-cell reconstitution after alpha-beta-depleted transplantation in children (dated by TCRdb to the mid-2010s). For the wider study: Using TCR repertoire profiling, the study quantitatively followed how T-cell immune reconstitution unfolded in children after TCRalphabeta/CD19-depleted allogeneic hematopoietic cell transplantation. Summary of the overall study and its limitations: The apparently early recovery of alphabetaT-cell counts about two months after transplant reportedly depended on only several hundred rapidly expanded clones that came from non-depleted graft cells. The frequencies of hyperexpanded clones fell over the following months, and after one year, T-cell counts and TCRbeta diversity were mostly attributed to newly produced T cells. In some patients, the high TCRbeta diversity seen at day 60 was put down to recipient T cells and intrathymic progenitors that had survived conditioning.

A few counts support this clonotype. Its antigen has not been determined. No base-level quality is on record; no much larger clone is a single base apart. Library prep was done by PCR. The sample was run on an Illumina HiSeq 2500. TCR library preparation used molecular barcoding, with unique molecular identifiers applied to normalize quantification of the TCRbeta repertoire. TCRdb ran its own pipeline on the public reads, namely fastp trimming at Q25 and MiXCR clone calling, and kept in-frame beta chains. Entries that share a CDR3 protein sequence are merged under the most common genes and DNA. This sample comprises about 510,000 distinct CDR3 sequences, roughly an eighth of them detected only once. The ten largest clones add up to 12% to 15% of the sample. The treatment or condition label on this specimen signifies: allogeneic hematopoietic cell transplantation with graft depleted of TCRalphabeta T cells and CD19 B cells. The children who served as transplant recipients had been given grafts of TCRalphabeta/CD19-depleted allogeneic hematopoietic cells.

This TCR came from a female patient between 2 and 15 years old who had a stem cell transplant for aplastic anemia, so the T cells may come from the graft donor. The specimen comprised PBMCs, mostly from graft donor cells, sampled 180 days after TCRalphabeta/CD19-depleted stem cell transplant.

The DNA sequence follows: TGTGCCAGCAGCCCCAACCTTCTAGCGGGCACCTACGAGCAGTACTTC. This translates into CASSPNLLAGTYEQYF. The chain couples TRBV28 to TRBJ2-7, with 8 central nucleotides matching TRBD2. Relative to germline, V is missing 6 bases and J is missing 2 bases, with 12 bases of the junction outside any gene match. The germline V gene gives CDR1 as MDHEN and CDR2 as SYDVKM. The CDR3, from cysteine to phenylalanine, totals 16 residues. Kept here is only the CDR3 DNA, which spans 48 bases and is read in frame from base 1.